The T cell receptor beta chain described here comes from a study of cytomegalovirus exposure and HLA in healthy donors. This clone has only one observation. It was with 60 Vbeta and 13 Jbeta primers that the PCR ran. TCRdb's copy holds only in-frame clones and misses some; the assay was immunoSEQ multiplex PCR. The sample holds some 81,000 clones, approximately 77% seen once. Unmatched junction bases numbered 11, after V lost 5 bases and J lost 8 bases. Germline lookup yields CDR1 LGHNA and CDR2 YSLEER. The CDR3 runs 16 residues. The chain joins TRBV4-3 to TRBJ2-3; 12 positions agree with TRBD2. The source is a woman in her forties in good health and CMV-seropositive. Material: PBMCs. This CDR3 is CASSSRASGGAGTQYF. DNA of the CDR3: TGCGCCAGCAGCTCAAGGGCTAGCGGGGGGGCTGGTACGCAGTATTTT.